A single T cell receptor beta chain is shown here with its context. The data belong to a study of blood T cell repertoires in COVID-19. Germline V gives CDR1 SGHVS, CDR2 FQNEAQ. CDR3 length: 16 amino acids. Unmatched junction bases numbered 4, after V lost 5 bases and J lost 1 base. As handled by the study authors: It was from reference gene primer amplification that nucleated cell counts were estimated. Here immunoSEQ multiplex PCR was the method, and the copy in TCRdb shows in-frame clones only, minus some. V and J calls and clone size follow that table, whereas D and trimming were derived from the DNA. The data contain about 210,000 clones, around 84% of them singletons.

The genes are TRBV7-8 and TRBJ1-4; TRBD1 agrees at 10 bases. The sequence was collected from a woman older than 75 with COVID-19, enrolled during active disease. Sequenced material: peripheral blood. CDR3 bases: TGTGCCAGCAGCCCCGGGACAGGGGAAACTAATGAAAAACTGTTTTTT. This sequence encodes CASSPGTGETNEKLFF. Full variable domain (outside the CDR3, taken from reference TRBV7-8 and TRBJ1-4): GAGVSQSPRYKVAKRGQDVALRCDPISGHVSLFWYQQALGQGPEFLTYFQNEAQLDKSGLPSDRFFAERPEGSVSTLKIQRTQQEDSAVYLCASSPGTGETNEKLFFGSGTQLSVL.